Shown below are 14 T cell receptor beta chains from a single sample sequenced in a study of beta chain features in type 1 diabetes. Study-wide results and caveats: Among patients with Type 1 diabetes, TCRB CDR3s were moderately but significantly shorter in every one of the four CD4+ subsets.

No cognate antigen is known for these TCRs. The whole isolated RNA underwent reverse transcription, so sequencing captured expressed TCRB transcripts. Produced via immunoSEQ multiplex PCR; TCRdb's table is partial and in-frame only. The repertoire has roughly 150,000 clones, about 7.9% of them found once; the top ten carry roughly 0.5%. Sequenced sample: central memory CD4+ T cells from blood. These receptors were collected from a young man with type 1 diabetes.

This clone has a handful of counts. The chain recombines TRBV9 with TRBJ1-1, with D perhaps matching TRBD1 (6 bases). Germline V CDR1 and CDR2: SGDLS, YYNGEE. V was clipped by 0 bases and J by 1 base, with 7 bases between them. The CDR3 sequence is 14 residues long. CDR3 nucleotides: TGTGCCAGCAGCGTAGGCAGGGGGAACACTGAAGCTTTCTTT. The encoded protein is CASSVGRGNTEAFF.

This clone has a handful of counts. The chain has TRBV7-9 and TRBJ2-3; maybe TRBD2 (6 bases). Trimming cost V 4 bases and J 5 bases, with 16 bases left between them. The length of the CDR3 is 15 residues. The V gene's germline CDR1 is SEHNR and CDR2 FQNEAQ (reference sequence). The CDR3 sequence is CASSSVTGRGDTQYF. In DNA, the CDR3 is TGTGCCAGCAGCTCCGTCACCGGGAGAGGAGATACGCAGTATTTT. The variable domain in full, with the rest retrieved from reference TRBV7-9 and TRBJ2-3, is DTGVSQNPRHKITKRGQNVTFRCDPISEHNRLYWYRQTLGQGPEFLTYFQNEAQLEKSRLLSDRFSAERPKGSFSTLEIQRTEQGDSAMYLCASSSVTGRGDTQYFGPGTRLTVL.

The chain recombines TRBV28 with TRBJ2-7, with 9 nucleotides matching TRBD1. From germline, CDR1 is MDHEN and CDR2 SYDVKM. The length of the CDR3 is 14 residues. With 4 bases clipped from V and 2 bases from J, the junction kept 3 bases outside the gene matches. The CDR3 loop is CASSSGTGPYEQYF. CDR3 sequence (DNA): TGTGCCAGCAGTTCAGGGACAGGGCCCTACGAGCAGTACTTC.

On this clone: At one end the junction does not follow the germline gene, possibly because of a read error. The chain joins TRBV20-1 to TRBJ1-2; D ambiguous. CDR3 length: 11 amino acids. Germline CDR1 and CDR2: DFQATT and SNEGSKA (reference sequence). The CDR3 region is CSASYTAFNFF. Written as DNA, the CDR3 is TGCAGTGCTAGTTATACAGCCTTTAACTTCTTC.

This clone was seen more than once but under ten times. The same CDR3 also results from other DNA sequences found in this sample. CDR3: CASSSQGNEKLFF. The CDR3 DNA reads TGTGCCAGCAGCTCTCAGGGAAATGAAAAACTGTTTTTT. The V call is TRBV5-4, the J call TRBJ1-4, with D perhaps TRBD1 (5 bases). Trimming shortened V by 3 bases and J by 5 bases, and 8 bases separated the two germline ends. In germline, CDR1 is SGHNT, CDR2 YYREEE (reference sequence). The CDR3 sequence is 13 residues long.

This chain links TRBV30 with TRBJ2-3; tentative D call: TRBD1 (6 bases). Germline V lookup: CDR1 GTSNPN, CDR2 SVGIG (reference sequence). Trimming took off 2 bases at V and 6 bases at J, with 6 bases between the two ends. This CDR3 contains 11 residues. The CDR3 DNA sequence: TGTGCCTGGAGTACAGGGGATACGCAGTATTTT. It yields the protein CAWSTGDTQYF.

The table lists this clone with a few counts. The chain carries TRBV5-1 and TRBJ1-1; D unclear. CDR3 length: 14 amino acids. V was cut by 1 base and J by 10 bases, with 17 bases left in between. From germline, CDR1 is SGHRS and CDR2 YFSETQ. CDR3 region: CASSLLGGEQVAFF. The CDR3 DNA sequence: TGCGCCAGCAGCTTGCTGGGTGGAGAACAAGTAGCTTTCTTT. The full variable domain, in which reference TRBV5-1 and TRBJ1-1 provide the parts outside the CDR3, is KAGVTQTPRYLIKTRGQQVTLSCSPISGHRSVSWYQQTPGQGLQFLFEYFSETQRNKGNFPGRFSGRQFSNSRSEMNVSTLELGDSALYLCASSLLGGEQVAFFGQGTRLTVV.

A few counts support this clone. Relative to the germline gene, one junction end is altered; a read error may explain this. In DNA, the CDR3 is TGTGCCACCAGCCGAGAGACAGGGGGCTCTGAAAAACTGTTTTTT. Protein product: CATSRETGGSEKLFF. The chain combines TRBV15 with TRBJ1-4, with 10 bases aligning to TRBD1. CDR3 size: 15 residues. The germline gives CDR1 LNHNV, CDR2 YYDKDF (reference sequence).

V usage is TRBV5-1 and J usage is TRBJ2-3; 7 bases line up with TRBD2. Germline lookup yields CDR1 SGHRS and CDR2 YFSETQ. With 0 bases clipped from V and 2 bases from J, the junction kept 6 bases outside the gene matches. The CDR3 sequence is 16 residues long. In DNA, the CDR3 is TGCGCCAGCAGCTTGGAAGGCGGGAGAGTCACAGATACGCAGTATTTT. Translated, it gives CASSLEGGRVTDTQYF.

This clone showed up just a few times. The V call is TRBV7-8, the J call TRBJ2-3, with a weak D call TRBD2 (6 bases). The CDR3 extends over 16 amino acids. Trimming stripped 5 bases from V and 4 bases from J, with 19 bases between. Germline values: CDR1 SGHVS, CDR2 FQNEAQ. The CDR3 sequence is CASSPIHHAGSDTQYF. The CDR3 DNA reads TGTGCCAGCAGCCCCATTCACCACGCGGGGTCAGATACGCAGTATTTT.

This clone was seen only a few times. V gene TRBV28 combines with J gene TRBJ2-1, with 9 bases aligning to TRBD1. This CDR3 spans 13 amino acids. Trimming at V came to 6 bases and at J to 7 bases, leaving 4 bases not matched to a gene. Per the germline V gene, CDR1 is MDHEN and CDR2 is SYDVKM. In DNA, the CDR3 is TGTGCCAGCAGACAGGGGGCAAGAAATGAGCAGTTCTTC. As protein: CASRQGARNEQFF.

This clone came up many times. V and J are TRBV29-1 and TRBJ2-1; 8 positions agree with TRBD1. Per germline, CDR1 SQVTM and CDR2 ANQGSEA. The CDR3 length is 14 residues. J lost 6 bases, V lost 4 bases, and 8 bases had no gene match. Here the CDR3 reads CSVARAGGLNEQFF. In DNA, the CDR3 is TGCAGCGTTGCACGGGCAGGGGGCCTCAATGAGCAGTTCTTC.

In its sample, this clone was seen a few times. The DNA for the CDR3 is TGTGCCAGCAGCTTTGGACTGACGAACACTGAAGCTTTCTTT. It codes for CASSFGLTNTEAFF. This chain uses TRBV11-2 with TRBJ1-1; no definite D call. This CDR3 comprises 14 residues. V dropped 3 bases and J dropped 1 base, with 9 bases sitting between them. Germline V gives CDR1 SGHAT, CDR2 FQNNGV.

The gene calls are TRBV7-9 and TRBJ2-3; perhaps TRBD2 as D (5 bases). The CDR3 extends over 15 amino acids. Trimming stripped 3 bases from V and 6 bases from J, with 16 bases between. Germline V CDR1 and CDR2: SEHNR, FQNEAQ (reference sequence). The CDR3 reads CASSFLRGGSDTQYF. The CDR3 DNA follows: TGTGCCAGCAGCTTTCTCAGAGGAGGATCGGATACGCAGTATTTT.